The rows below give T cell receptor beta chains drawn from one sample of a study of beta chain features in type 1 diabetes. Data came from immunoSEQ multiplex PCR; TCRdb stores just in-frame clones and leaves some out. Altogether roughly 330,000 clones are present, 11% being singletons, with the ten largest covering more than 0.015%. Sequencing was performed on naive CD4+ T cells from blood. Receptor source: a woman aged 30 to 39 in good health. CDR3s include the opening cysteine and the closing phenylalanine or tryptophan. The order of the fields is J gene, clone size, V gene, CDR3 protein. For some rows the clone size is stated as once, few or many, or as a class when expanded; others skip it.

j_call: TRBJ1-1; clone_size: NA; v_call: TRBV7-9; cdr3_aa: CASSLGETEAFF
j_call: TRBJ1-1; clone_size: few; v_call: TRBV27; cdr3_aa: CASSFRGGNTEAFF
j_call: TRBJ2-1; clone_size: few; v_call: TRBV7-2; cdr3_aa: CASSLAWTGSNEQFF
j_call: TRBJ2-7; clone_size: few; v_call: TRBV5-4; cdr3_aa: CASSLLSSGSYEQYF
j_call: TRBJ2-7; clone_size: NA; v_call: TRBV4-3; cdr3_aa: CASRPGLAGSYEQYF
j_call: TRBJ1-1; clone_size: few; v_call: TRBV7-9; cdr3_aa: CATQGDTEAFF
j_call: TRBJ1-2; clone_size: NA; v_call: TRBV5-8; cdr3_aa: CASSSADYGYTF
j_call: TRBJ1-1; clone_size: few; v_call: TRBV4-3; cdr3_aa: CASSQAYGTSLNTEAFF
j_call: TRBJ1-2; clone_size: few; v_call: TRBV7-9; cdr3_aa: CASSSENGRNYGYTF
j_call: TRBJ2-2; clone_size: NA; v_call: TRBV9; cdr3_aa: CASTPDRITSGELFF
j_call: TRBJ2-3; clone_size: NA; v_call: TRBV4-2; cdr3_aa: CASSQEGASGTSMDTQYF
j_call: TRBJ2-7; clone_size: NA; v_call: TRBV7-2; cdr3_aa: CASSLDQGTTYEQYF
j_call: TRBJ2-5; clone_size: NA; v_call: TRBV5-1; cdr3_aa: CASRTGQPQETQYF
j_call: TRBJ2-5; clone_size: NA; v_call: TRBV5-6; cdr3_aa: CASSWWLRSVQETQYF
j_call: TRBJ2-1; clone_size: NA; v_call: TRBV19; cdr3_aa: CASMGSSGSSYNEQFF